The present T cell receptor beta chain was sequenced within a study of shared clonotypes between healthy human individuals. Study-level information: Per donor, CD8 memory used one plate, CD8 naive used two, CD4 memory used three and CD4 naive used three. Overall study results and limits: It was observed that 4% to 6% of naive CD4 clonotypes were shared across four donors.

Points on this clone: Its antigen is as yet unknown. The sample has other DNA sequences that encode this CDR3 too.

Data came from immunoSEQ multiplex PCR; TCRdb stores just in-frame clones and leaves some out. The table includes over 2 million clones, about 95% detected once. Among the donors, all were Caucasian adults who lived in Nashville, Tennessee. Sequenced input: naive CD4+ T cells sorted from blood. Subset denoted: CD45RA+ positively selected. This clonotype was sampled from a man between 18 and 35 years old in good health.

The CDR3 sequence: CASSSQGGDTQYF. CDR3 in DNA: TGCGCCAGCAGCTCACAGGGTGGAGATACGCAGTATTTT. V is TRBV5-1 and J is TRBJ2-3, with D possibly matching TRBD1 (6 bases). V was trimmed by 3 bases and J by 5 bases, leaving 10 bases between them. Germline V gene data show CDR1 as SGHRS and CDR2 as YFSETQ. The length of the CDR3 is 13 residues.